This is a list of T cell receptor beta chains from one sample in a study of T-cell memory formation after mild COVID-19. A single record per CDR3 protein comes from TCRdb applying MiXCR to the 5' RACE reads. The sample contains a few hundred thousand distinct CDR3 sequences, roughly 18% of which appear only once. The sequenced sample consisted of PBMCs or a T cell subset sorted from them (not recorded which). Receptors were obtained from a man younger than 35 who had mild COVID-19 (a few samples of this study predate the infection). Cell type and time point are not known. CDR3s leave out the opening cysteine and the closing phenylalanine or tryptophan. Each record gives: V gene, J gene, D gene, CDR3 protein. The D gene is left open where the match is weak.

>TRBV20-1|TRBJ1-4|NA
SASSRATNEKLF
>TRBV11-2|TRBJ1-6|TRBD1
ASTSQDRDSPLH
>TRBV2|TRBJ1-5|NA
ASSALSGSNQPQH
>TRBV7-3|TRBJ2-7|NA
ASSLAPGGPYEQY
>TRBV12-3/TRBV12-4|TRBJ1-2|NA
ASSLAGYT
>TRBV6-2/TRBV6-3|TRBJ2-5|NA
ASSYRGPRKETQY
>TRBV4-2|TRBJ2-1|TRBD1
ASSQDHTGDEQF
>TRBV7-2|TRBJ2-7|TRBD1
ASSLDRESDEQY
>TRBV7-2|TRBJ2-1|NA
ASSLAAGTNEQF
>TRBV6-2/TRBV6-3|TRBJ1-6|NA
ASNSGYSPLH
>TRBV7-9|TRBJ1-2|NA
ASSLEVRGYT
>TRBV5-6|TRBJ1-3|NA
ASSPGGGNTIY
>TRBV5-1|TRBJ1-2|NA
ASSLGSGSYNYGYT
>TRBV4-1|TRBJ2-5|NA
ASSQELQNQETQY
>TRBV28|TRBJ1-1|NA
ASREMNTEAF
>TRBV7-2|TRBJ2-7|NA
ASRLEGYEQY
>TRBV6-2/TRBV6-3|TRBJ2-4|TRBD1
ASSSRDRAHIQY
>TRBV9|TRBJ2-2|NA
ASSVVVEAGELF
>TRBV7-2|TRBJ1-4|TRBD1
ASSPTGMGGNEKLF
>TRBV10-3|TRBJ1-4|TRBD1
AIIGTGVRF
>TRBV11-2|TRBJ2-7|NA
ASSLDSATYEQY
>TRBV12-3/TRBV12-4|TRBJ1-4|TRBD1
ASSNRGHGEKLF
>TRBV7-9|TRBJ1-2|TRBD1
ACDRGLGYT
>TRBV2|TRBJ2-7|NA
ASTVGYEQY
>TRBV5-6|TRBJ2-5|NA
ASSLGQRVQETQY
>TRBV29-1|TRBJ2-2|NA
SVAWGLNTGELF
>TRBV14|TRBJ1-2|NA
ASSQDQEWNYGYT
>TRBV5-1|TRBJ2-2|TRBD2
ASSPETSGGLISTGELF
>TRBV6-2/TRBV6-3|TRBJ1-2|TRBD1
ASSQTGTAKGYT
>TRBV2|TRBJ1-4|NA
ASSLNNEKLF
>TRBV9|TRBJ1-2|NA
ASSPANYGYT
>TRBV3-1|TRBJ1-1|NA
ASSQENYRYTEAF
>TRBV30|TRBJ2-1|TRBD2
AWTESASGESEQF
>TRBV7-6|TRBJ1-2|NA
ASSPGQTLYGYT
>TRBV6-2/TRBV6-3|TRBJ1-6|NA
ASSYPHRAADSPLH
>TRBV9|TRBJ2-1|TRBD2
ASSLAGKGEQF
>TRBV4-1|TRBJ1-2|NA
ASTPSLRVTPYGYT
>TRBV7-2|TRBJ2-2|NA
ASSLAWVANTGELF
>TRBV10-3|TRBJ2-5|NA
AISESTVQETQY
>TRBV4-3|TRBJ2-1|NA
ASSQGPGGYNEQF
>TRBV24-1|TRBJ1-2|TRBD1
ATSDRDRAYGYT
>TRBV6-5|TRBJ1-2|NA
ASSYAGLDYGYT
>TRBV7-2|TRBJ1-4|TRBD1
ASSLEMGQGGGKLF
>TRBV15|TRBJ2-3|NA
ATSRDLWGGTDTQY
>TRBV4-3|TRBJ1-6|NA
ASSQVYDSPLH
>TRBV9|TRBJ1-1|NA
ASSGKENTEAF
>TRBV20-1|TRBJ2-5|TRBD2
SARDLAGGRETQY
>TRBV6-5|TRBJ1-2|TRBD1
ASSRQGGEKNYGYT
>TRBV12-3/TRBV12-4|TRBJ1-1|NA
ASSLAARGTEAF
>TRBV24-1|TRBJ2-3|NA
ATSDYGGQGTDTQY
>TRBV20-1|TRBJ1-5|NA
SATHGAGDQPQH
>TRBV9|TRBJ2-2|NA
ASSVAPQGRNTGELF
>TRBV3-1|TRBJ2-1|NA
ASSQELLARRNEQF